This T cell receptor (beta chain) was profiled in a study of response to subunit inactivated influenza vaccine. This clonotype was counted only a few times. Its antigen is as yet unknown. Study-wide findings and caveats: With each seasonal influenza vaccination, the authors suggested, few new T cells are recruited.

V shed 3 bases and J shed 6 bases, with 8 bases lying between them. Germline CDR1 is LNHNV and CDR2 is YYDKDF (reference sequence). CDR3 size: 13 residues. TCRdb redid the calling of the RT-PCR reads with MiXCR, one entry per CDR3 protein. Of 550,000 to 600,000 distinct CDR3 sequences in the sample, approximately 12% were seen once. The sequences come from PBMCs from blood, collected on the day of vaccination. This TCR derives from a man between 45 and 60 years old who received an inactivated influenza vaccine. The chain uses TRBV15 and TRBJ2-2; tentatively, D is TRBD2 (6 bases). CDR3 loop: CATSSGGSGELFF. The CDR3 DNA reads TGTGCCACCAGCAGTGGAGGGTCCGGGGAGCTGTTTTTT.